Below, 17 T cell receptor beta chains from the same sample are listed, as sequenced in a study of cytomegalovirus exposure and HLA in healthy donors. The PCR used 60 Vbeta and 13 Jbeta primers. The table came from immunoSEQ multiplex PCR; TCRdb's copy has only in-frame clones and leaves some out. The sample yields around 170,000 clones, 82% seen once. Material: PBMCs. These receptors came from a woman between 18 and 30 years old in good health and CMV-seronegative.

The chain uses TRBV5-4 and TRBJ2-1; D is unclear. Trimming stripped 0 bases from V and 2 bases from J, with 6 bases between. The CDR3 runs 14 residues. From germline, CDR1 is SGHNT and CDR2 YYREEE (reference sequence). The CDR3 bases are TGTGCCAGCAGCTTGGTACCTACCTACAATGAGCAGTTCTTC. Translating gives CASSLVPTYNEQFF.

The chain recombines TRBV6-5 with TRBJ1-4, with D tentatively TRBD1 (5 bases). Germline CDR1 reads MNHEY; CDR2 reads SVGAGI. The CDR3 spans 14 residues. V was pared by 2 bases and J by 5 bases, with 9 bases between. CDR3 sequence (DNA): TGTGCCAGCAGTTACGACAGCCAGAATGAAAAACTGTTTTTT. Protein: CASSYDSQNEKLFF.

This chain connects TRBV6-5 to TRBJ2-7, with a tentative D call TRBD2 (5 bases). With 5 bases removed from V and 2 bases from J, the gap between germline ends came to 13 bases. The V gene's germline CDR1 is MNHEY and CDR2 SVGAGI. The CDR3 loop spans 14 amino acids. The CDR3 DNA sequence: TGTGCCAGCAGTAGGGTGGCGGGTCCCTACGAGCAGTACTTC. This encodes CASSRVAGPYEQYF.

The rearrangement links TRBV10-3 to TRBJ2-5; 10 nucleotides line up with TRBD2. The CDR3 has 15 residues. The V and J ends lost 4 bases and 8 bases, in that order; junction bases with no gene match: 10. The germline gives CDR1 ENHRY, CDR2 SYGVKD. The CDR3 DNA is TGTGCCATCAGTGTAGGACTAGCGGTGGAAGGTACCCAGTACTTC. Protein: CAISVGLAVEGTQYF.

This clone was observed a few times. CDR3 DNA sequence: TGTGCCAGCAGTCGGGAGGGAACTAGCACAGATACGCAGTATTTT. Encoded protein: CASSREGTSTDTQYF. The J gene is TRBJ2-3, the V gene TRBV6-5, with 8 bases lining up with TRBD2. Germline V gene sequence: CDR1 MNHEY, CDR2 SVGAGI. This CDR3 comprises 15 residues. The V gene end was trimmed by 5 bases and the J gene end by 0 bases; junction bases not matched to a gene: 4.

The V call is TRBV6-6, the J call TRBJ2-1, with D perhaps TRBD2 (5 bases). In germline, CDR1 is MNHNY, CDR2 SVGAGI (reference sequence). CDR3 length: 15 residues. V lost 5 bases and J 1 base, leaving 12 bases between the germline ends. This CDR3 reads CASSTSGSSYNEQFF. CDR3 DNA: TGTGCCAGCAGTACAAGCGGTTCTTCCTACAATGAGCAGTTCTTC.

The J gene is TRBJ2-3, the V gene TRBV2, with 15 bases identical to TRBD2. CDR3 length: 19 residues. The trim removed 5 bases at V and 2 bases at J, leaving 11 bases unmatched. Per germline, CDR1 SNHLY and CDR2 FYNNEI. For the CDR3, the DNA is TGTGCCAGCAGTCTGAGGACTAGCGGGGGGGAATCCACCACAGATACGCAGTATTTT. Protein: CASSLRTSGGESTTDTQYF.

The CDR3 loop is CASSYSVGDRLYEQYF. The CDR3 DNA follows: TGTGCCAGCAGTTACTCGGTCGGGGACAGGCTATACGAGCAGTACTTC. This rearrangement joins TRBV6-5 to TRBJ2-7, with 8 bases lining up with TRBD1. The germline gives CDR1 MNHEY, CDR2 SVGAGI. The ends lost 0 bases at V and 4 bases at J; junction bases unmatched: 8. The CDR3 runs to 16 residues.

The genes are TRBV4-1 and TRBJ2-5; 7 nucleotides line up with TRBD1. Losses at the gene ends were 1 base for V and 5 bases for J; bases not matched to a gene: 7. CDR1 and CDR2 (germline): MGHRA, YSYEKL. The CDR3 has 15 amino acids. CDR3 sequence (DNA): TGCGCCAGCAGCCAAGGGGAAGGGGGCTGGGAGACCCAGTACTTC. The encoded protein is CASSQGEGGWETQYF.

The V and J genes are TRBV28 and TRBJ2-7; 9 nucleotides line up with TRBD1. Per germline, CDR1 MDHEN and CDR2 SYDVKM. The CDR3 has 14 amino acids. Trimming removed 4 bases from V and 3 bases from J; junction bases left unmatched: 4. CDR3 nucleotide sequence: TGTGCCAGCAGTTCATGGGACAGGGACTACGAGCAGTACTTC. This codes for CASSSWDRDYEQYF.

The rearrangement joins TRBV28 to TRBJ2-7; a possible D gene is TRBD2 (7 bases). CDR3 size: 16 residues. The V gene's germline CDR1 is MDHEN and CDR2 SYDVKM. V shed 6 bases and J shed 1 base, with 19 bases lying between them. Here the CDR3 DNA reads TGTGCCAGCAGGAAGGGGGGGGGCGACGGGTCCTACGAGCAGTACTTC. Amino acids: CASRKGGGDGSYEQYF. The full variable domain, its missing parts supplied by reference TRBV28 and TRBJ2-7, is DVKVTQSSRYLVKRTGEKVFLECVQDMDHENMFWYRQDPGLGLRLIYFSYDVKMKEKGDIPEGYSVSREKKERFSLILESASTNQTSMYLCASRKGGGDGSYEQYFGPGTRLTVT.

The genes are TRBV7-2 and TRBJ1-3; the D is unclear. There are 16 residues in the CDR3. Germline lookup yields CDR1 SGHTA and CDR2 FQGNSA. Deletions cut 1 base from V and 8 bases from J, with 18 bases between. The CDR3: CASSLDLGLPGDTIYF. The CDR3 DNA sequence: TGTGCCAGCAGCTTAGACCTGGGTCTCCCCGGAGACACCATATATTTT.

The chain carries TRBV11-2 and TRBJ2-3; 8 bases align to TRBD1. J lost 7 bases, V lost 5 bases, and 14 bases had no gene match. This CDR3 spans 16 amino acids. Germline loops: CDR1 SGHAT, CDR2 FQNNGV. DNA for the CDR3: TGTGCCAGCAGCACTGCCTCCGGGACAGGATCTAATACGCAGTATTTT. Translating it yields CASSTASGTGSNTQYF.

The chain couples TRBV9 to TRBJ2-3; 8 nucleotides line up with TRBD2. The germline gives CDR1 SGDLS, CDR2 YYNGEE. With 4 bases clipped from V and 0 bases from J, the junction kept 22 bases outside the gene matches. The length of the CDR3 is 21 residues. The CDR3 DNA reads as TGTGCCAGCAGCCCTCGGGGGGGCCCGTCTGGGTCGTTCTCTAGCACAGATACGCAGTATTTT. This encodes CASSPRGGPSGSFSSTDTQYF. The full variable domain, completed using reference TRBV9 and TRBJ2-3, is DSGVTQTPKHLITATGQRVTLRCSPRSGDLSVYWYQQSLDQGLQFLIQYYNGEERAKGNILERFSAQQFPDLHSELNLSSLELGDSALYFCASSPRGGPSGSFSSTDTQYFGPGTRLTVL.

This clone was found a few times. Within the sample, other DNA sequences also encode this same CDR3. J is TRBJ1-2 and V is TRBV6-5; 7 nucleotides line up with TRBD1. Germline V gives CDR1 MNHEY, CDR2 SVGAGI. The CDR3 spans 15 residues. J gave up 5 bases and V 2 bases, and 8 bases lay outside the gene matches. The CDR3 region has the DNA TGTGCCAGCAGTTACCGACAGGGTAGTGGGTATGGCTACACCTTC. This sequence encodes CASSYRQGSGYGYTF.

This sequence joins TRBV28 and TRBJ2-7; TRBD1 might be the D (5 bases). From germline, CDR1 is MDHEN and CDR2 SYDVKM. The CDR3 has 13 amino acids. Between the trimmed V and J ends, which lost 6 bases and 6 bases, there was a span of 15 bases. CDR3 region: CASSSAGLVEQYF. The CDR3 DNA sequence: TGTGCCAGCAGCTCGGCAGGGCTAGTCGAGCAGTACTTC. The entire variable domain, with the rest obtained from reference TRBV28 and TRBJ2-7, is as follows: DVKVTQSSRYLVKRTGEKVFLECVQDMDHENMFWYRQDPGLGLRLIYFSYDVKMKEKGDIPEGYSVSREKKERFSLILESASTNQTSMYLCASSSAGLVEQYFGPGTRLTVT.

This chain connects TRBV6-6 to TRBJ2-7, with 8 bases lining up with TRBD2. The junction had 4 bases not matched to a gene; V was cut back by 5 bases and J by 1 base. CDR1 is MNHNY, CDR2 SVGAGI, per germline (reference sequence). The CDR3 contains 14 residues. CDR3 bases: TGTGCCAGCAGTGGGAGCGGGAGTTCCTACGAGCAGTACTTC. Its protein is CASSGSGSSYEQYF.